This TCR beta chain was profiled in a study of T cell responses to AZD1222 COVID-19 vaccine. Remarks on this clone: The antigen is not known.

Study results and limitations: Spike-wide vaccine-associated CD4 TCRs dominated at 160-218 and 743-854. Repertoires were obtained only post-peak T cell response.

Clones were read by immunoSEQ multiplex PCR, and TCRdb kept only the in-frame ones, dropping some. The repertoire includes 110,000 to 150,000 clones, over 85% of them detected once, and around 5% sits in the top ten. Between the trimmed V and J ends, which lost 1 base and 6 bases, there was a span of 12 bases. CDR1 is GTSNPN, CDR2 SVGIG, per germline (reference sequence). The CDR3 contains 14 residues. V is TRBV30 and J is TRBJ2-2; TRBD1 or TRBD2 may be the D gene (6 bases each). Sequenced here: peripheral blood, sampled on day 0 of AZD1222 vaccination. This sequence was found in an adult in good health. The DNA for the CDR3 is TGTGCCTGGAGTGAGGGGGGTTTCGCCGGGGAGCTGTTTTTT. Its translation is CAWSEGGFAGELFF. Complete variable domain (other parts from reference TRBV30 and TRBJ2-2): SQTIHQWPATLVQPVGSPLSLECTVEGTSNPNLYWYRQAAGRGLQLLFYSVGIGQISSEVPQNLSASRPQDRQFILSSKKLLLSDSGFYLCAWSEGGFAGELFFGEGSRLTVL.